The rows below give T cell receptor beta chains drawn from one sample of a study of cytomegalovirus exposure and HLA in healthy donors. Method: immunoSEQ multiplex PCR; TCRdb's copy keeps in-frame clones and lacks some. In the table there are around 99,000 clones, 81% of which are singletons. The sequencing sample was made of PBMCs. These TCRs come from a woman aged 25 to 39 in good health and CMV-seronegative. Each CDR3 is given with its conserved first and last residue. The order of the fields is clone size, V gene, CDR3 protein. Clone size is given for some rows only: seen once, a few or many times, or a class if the clone is expanded.

clone size: NA
V gene: TRBV5-1
CDR3 protein: CASSLGQTGANVLTF

clone size: NA
V gene: TRBV30
CDR3 protein: CAWICSRCTGPGYGYTF

clone size: NA
V gene: TRBV7-6
CDR3 protein: CASSLIAFMDNEQFF

clone size: NA
V gene: TRBV5-1
CDR3 protein: CASSLEGAGGFYNEQFF

clone size: NA
V gene: TRBV14
CDR3 protein: CASSQVSRINEKLFF

clone size: NA
V gene: TRBV5-1
CDR3 protein: CASSSETGWVGEQFF

clone size: few
V gene: TRBV13
CDR3 protein: CASSLTSGRGEQYF

clone size: NA
V gene: TRBV2
CDR3 protein: CASRGTDGVTEAFF

clone size: NA
V gene: TRBV5-1
CDR3 protein: CASSLAYAYTDTQYF

clone size: NA
V gene: TRBV10-3
CDR3 protein: CAITTTGNGELFF

clone size: NA
V gene: TRBV5-4
CDR3 protein: CASSYIAGGGEQYF

clone size: few
V gene: TRBV5-1
CDR3 protein: CASSPGLAGYSNIQYF

clone size: few
V gene: TRBV2
CDR3 protein: CASTGLLYGTDTQYF

clone size: NA
V gene: TRBV11-2
CDR3 protein: CASSSSLGRQKLNTEAFF

clone size: NA
V gene: TRBV4-3
CDR3 protein: CASSQGGGLAENEQFF

clone size: once
V gene: TRBV19
CDR3 protein: CASSTGGLVDTQYF

clone size: NA
V gene: TRBV5-4
CDR3 protein: CASSLAAQGLTDTQYF

clone size: once
V gene: TRBV19
CDR3 protein: CASSMGQASGNEQFF

clone size: few
V gene: TRBV5-1
CDR3 protein: CASSVDRGSYEQYF

clone size: NA
V gene: TRBV5-1
CDR3 protein: CASSFQGIGTEAFF

clone size: NA
V gene: TRBV5-4
CDR3 protein: CASSTDRGRRETQYF

clone size: NA
V gene: TRBV7-2
CDR3 protein: CASSFGRTGSQPQHF

clone size: NA
V gene: TRBV5-4
CDR3 protein: CASSTGTSGTDEQFF

clone size: few
V gene: TRBV19
CDR3 protein: CASSTTGARMGGYTF

clone size: NA
V gene: TRBV5-4
CDR3 protein: CASSQDRGYQPQHF

clone size: NA
V gene: TRBV10-3
CDR3 protein: CATSPREGTDTQYF

clone size: NA
V gene: TRBV28
CDR3 protein: CASSSTGEWGYTF

clone size: NA
V gene: TRBV4-3
CDR3 protein: CASSQESGTSGGTQYF

clone size: NA
V gene: TRBV7-8
CDR3 protein: CASSRSGLAGFREQFF

clone size: NA
V gene: TRBV4-1
CDR3 protein: CASSGQNTEAFF

clone size: NA
V gene: TRBV19
CDR3 protein: CASRIGGSPYNEQFF